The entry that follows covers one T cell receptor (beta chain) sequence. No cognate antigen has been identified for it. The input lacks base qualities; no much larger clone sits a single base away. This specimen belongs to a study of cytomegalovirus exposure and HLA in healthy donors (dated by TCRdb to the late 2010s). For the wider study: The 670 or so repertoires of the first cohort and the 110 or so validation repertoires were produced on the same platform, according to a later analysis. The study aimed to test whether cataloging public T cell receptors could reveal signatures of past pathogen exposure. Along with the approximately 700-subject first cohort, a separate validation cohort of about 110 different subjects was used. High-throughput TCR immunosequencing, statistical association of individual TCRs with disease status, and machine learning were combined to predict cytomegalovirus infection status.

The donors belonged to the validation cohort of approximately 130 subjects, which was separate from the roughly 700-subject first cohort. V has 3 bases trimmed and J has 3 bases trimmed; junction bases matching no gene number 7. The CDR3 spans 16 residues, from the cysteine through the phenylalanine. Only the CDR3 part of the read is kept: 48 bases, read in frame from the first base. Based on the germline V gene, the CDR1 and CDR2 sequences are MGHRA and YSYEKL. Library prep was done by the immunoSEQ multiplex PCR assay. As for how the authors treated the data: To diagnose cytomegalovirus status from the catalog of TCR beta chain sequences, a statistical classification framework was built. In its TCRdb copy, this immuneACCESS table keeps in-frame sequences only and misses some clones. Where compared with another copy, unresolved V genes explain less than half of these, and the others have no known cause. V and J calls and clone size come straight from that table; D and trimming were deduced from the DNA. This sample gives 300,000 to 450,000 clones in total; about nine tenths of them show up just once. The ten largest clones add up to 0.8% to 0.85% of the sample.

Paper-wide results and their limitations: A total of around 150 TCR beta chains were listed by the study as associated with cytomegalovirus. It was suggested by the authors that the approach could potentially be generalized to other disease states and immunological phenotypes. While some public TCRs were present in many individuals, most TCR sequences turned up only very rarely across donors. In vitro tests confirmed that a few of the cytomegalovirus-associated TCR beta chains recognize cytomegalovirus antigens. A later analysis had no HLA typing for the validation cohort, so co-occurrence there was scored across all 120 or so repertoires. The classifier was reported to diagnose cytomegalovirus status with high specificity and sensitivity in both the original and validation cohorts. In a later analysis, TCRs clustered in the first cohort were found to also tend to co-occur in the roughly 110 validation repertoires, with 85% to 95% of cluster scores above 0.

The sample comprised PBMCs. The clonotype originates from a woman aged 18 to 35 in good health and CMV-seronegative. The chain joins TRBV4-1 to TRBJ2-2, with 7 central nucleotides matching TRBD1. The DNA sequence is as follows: TGCGCCAGCAGCCAGGATGACAGGGCGGACACCGGGGAGCTGTTTTTT. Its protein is CASSQDDRADTGELFF.